This T cell receptor (beta chain) was found in a study of blood T cell repertoires in COVID-19 (dated by TCRdb to 2019 to 2021). About the full investigation: The collaborator samples originated in the United States, Italy and Spain and spanned the acute and convalescent phases of COVID-19. The material from the prospective study consisted of cDNA or gDNA derived from T cells, B-cell-depleted T cells, or PBMCs. Subjects who had been exposed to COVID-19, were actively infected with it, or had recovered from it provided the deeply sampled blood TCRbeta repertoires that made up the dataset. The repertoires were made available in a free public database intended to serve as a resource for research on the immune response to SARS-CoV-2. Samples came from the ongoing ImmuneRACE study (first 160 participants) plus 1,254 subjects from 6 global collaborators. Nearly every sample came with metadata listing a de-identified subject ID, COVID-19 status, age in years and sex. Where available, HLA class I and class II types were obtained from metadata supplied by the sample provider rather than from assay-based typing.

For this clone: Its binding antigen is unknown. No much larger clone is present one base from it, and per-base qualities are unavailable.

From the germline V gene, CDR1 is SNHLY and CDR2 is FYNNEI. The CDR3 covers 15 residues, taking in both the cysteine and the phenylalanine. Only the CDR3 part of the read is kept: 45 bases, read in frame from the first base. Trimming accounts for 6 bases at V and 5 bases at J, while the number of junction bases matched to no gene is 10. The immunoSEQ Assay, a bias-controlled multiplex PCR, was used to amplify TCRbeta CDR3 regions from genomic DNA. In the original analysis: Within the assay, amplification of reference gene primers was used to estimate how many nucleated cells each sample contained. To quantify the absolute abundance of each unique TCRbeta CDR3 rearrangement, sequence reads were collapsed and filtered. For each sample, productive Simpson clonality was calculated by taking the square root of Simpson's diversity index across productive rearrangements. Entries here come from immuneACCESS through TCRdb and include only in-frame sequences with V and J called. Some clones fail to appear in such tables; in the studies checked, an unresolved V gene covers under half of the shortfall, and the cause of the remainder is unknown. Clonal size and the V and J genes are those of that table, whereas D and trimming came from the DNA. The sample table holds about 170,000 clones, of which roughly 90% were seen once. Jointly, the top ten make up around 4.6% of the sample.

The paper as a whole reports these results and caveats: The quantity of clinical and demographic metadata differed by source and by participant and was supplied without curation.

At one collaborating source in Seattle, patients were enrolled during active infection and were followed longitudinally through the course of disease. Whole blood was collected in K2EDTA tubes by collaborating institutions according to the institutions' own protocols. For TCRbeta analysis, collaborators shipped samples as frozen whole blood, isolated PBMCs, or DNA extracted from either of those sample types. The TCR sequence derives from a young man with COVID-19, enrolled during active disease. The chain employs TRBV2 and TRBJ1-3, with 7 junctional bases fitting TRBD1. Material for sequencing was peripheral blood. The nucleotides read TGTGCCAGCAGGAAAGAGACAGGGTTGAGAAACACCATATATTTT. This sequence encodes CASRKETGLRNTIYF. With the portions outside the CDR3 filled from the reference TRBV2 and TRBJ1-3 genes, the complete variable region becomes EPEVTQTPSHQVTQMGQEVILRCVPISNHLYFYWYRQILGQKVEFLVSFYNNEISEKSEIFDDQFSVERPDGSNFTLKIRSTKLEDSAMYFCASRKETGLRNTIYFGEGSWLTVV.